Presented here are 18 T cell receptor beta chains from one specimen sequenced in a study of blood T cell repertoires in COVID-19. The repertoire was sequenced with immunoSEQ multiplex PCR; TCRdb's copy has only in-frame clones and lacks some. The sample has about 99,000 clones, around 85% seen once. The sample was peripheral blood. The receptors stem from a woman at least 80 years old with active or convalescent COVID-19.

This clone occurred once. The gene calls are TRBV9 and TRBJ1-4; TRBD1 agrees at 8 bases. Germline loops: CDR1 SGDLS, CDR2 YYNGEE. Losses at the gene ends were 0 bases for V and 8 bases for J; bases not matched to a gene: 9. The length of the CDR3 is 16 residues. CDR3 bases: TGTGCCAGCAGCGTAGCTACGAGACAGGGGACGGAAAAACTGTTTTTT. Translating it yields CASSVATRQGTEKLFF.

CDR3: CSVATGTGGRNQPQHF. The CDR3 region has the DNA TGCAGCGTGGCCACCGGGACAGGGGGCCGTAATCAGCCCCAGCATTTT. This sequence joins TRBV29-1 and TRBJ1-5, with 12 bases matching TRBD1. CDR1 is SQVTM, CDR2 ANQGSEA, per germline. The length of the CDR3 is 16 residues. After removal of 6 bases from V and 4 bases from J, the junction contained 10 bases not matched to a gene.

The chain joins TRBV29-1 to TRBJ2-1, with a possible D match to TRBD1 (6 bases). Germline CDR1 SQVTM, CDR2 ANQGSEA. The V end was cut by 6 bases, the J end by 0 bases, with 9 bases between. CDR3 length: 13 amino acids. CDR3 sequence reads: CSVTGSSYNEQFF. CDR3 sequence (DNA): TGCAGCGTCACAGGGAGCTCCTACAATGAGCAGTTCTTC.

This clone was detected only once. This chain uses TRBV6-5 with TRBJ2-1; a weak D match, TRBD1 (5 bases). V was clipped by 6 bases and J by 0 bases, with 12 bases between them. There are 15 residues in the CDR3. Germline CDR1 reads MNHEY; CDR2 reads SVGAGI. CDR3 in DNA: TGTGCCAGCAGACCGGACATAAACTCCTACAATGAGCAGTTCTTC. It encodes CASRPDINSYNEQFF.

This clone has only one observation. V and J are TRBV6-5 and TRBJ1-5, with TRBD1 as a possible D gene (5 bases). Germline assignment: CDR1 MNHEY and CDR2 SVGAGI. This CDR3 region has 16 residues. The V and J ends lost 0 bases and 8 bases respectively, with 17 bases between them. The CDR3 here is CASSYSGGSSREPQHF. CDR3 sequence (DNA): TGTGCCAGCAGTTACTCTGGGGGGTCCTCGAGGGAGCCCCAGCATTTT.

The gene calls are TRBV21-1 and TRBJ2-5; the table's D call of TRBD2 was not tested on the DNA. TRBV21-1 is flagged as a pseudogene. This CDR3 region has 15 residues. CDR3 nucleotide sequence: TGTGCCAGCAGCAGAAGCGGGGGGGGCTTTGAGACCCAGTACTTC. It encodes CASSRSGGGFETQYF.

The chain links TRBV6-6 to TRBJ1-6; 8 bases line up with TRBD1. Germline CDR1 and CDR2: MNHNY and SVGAGI (reference sequence). Germline trimming cut 5 bases from V and 5 bases from J; bases unmatched to any gene: 5. The CDR3 is 15 amino acids. The CDR3 bases are TGTGCCAGCAGTGCCGGACAGGGCCATAATTCACCCCTCCACTTT. It translates to CASSAGQGHNSPLHF.

This chain uses TRBV30 with TRBJ1-5, with TRBD1 identical over 7 bases. The V segment lost 2 bases and the J segment 3 bases; nucleotides outside the gene matches: 7. Germline CDR1 and CDR2: GTSNPN and SVGIG (reference sequence). The CDR3 spans 15 residues. This CDR3 reads CAWSRGQSDNQPQHF. The CDR3, as DNA: TGTGCCTGGAGTAGGGGACAGTCCGACAATCAGCCCCAGCATTTT.

This chain connects TRBV9 to TRBJ1-2; D perhaps matches TRBD1 (5 bases). Germline V gene data show CDR1 as SGDLS and CDR2 as YYNGEE. Trimming cost V 4 bases and J 4 bases, with 23 bases left between them. The CDR3 loop spans 17 amino acids. The CDR3: CASSPRYGPGSSYGYTF. Here the CDR3 DNA reads TGTGCCAGCAGCCCCCGCTATGGGCCAGGGTCAAGCTATGGCTACACCTTC.

This chain uses TRBV30 with TRBJ1-1, with TRBD1 matching over 7 bases. The germline V gene has CDR1 GTSNPN and CDR2 SVGIG (reference sequence). The CDR3 contains 13 residues. Unmatched junction bases numbered 1, after V lost 2 bases and J lost 1 base. The CDR3 DNA reads as TGTGCCTGGAGTTGGACAGGGAACACTGAAGCTTTCTTT. Translation gives CAWSWTGNTEAFF.

The chain has TRBV18 and TRBJ2-5, with 10 nucleotides matching TRBD2. The CDR3 loop spans 15 amino acids. Losses at the gene ends were 1 base for V and 4 bases for J; bases not matched to a gene: 3. Germline CDR1 reads KGHSH; CDR2 reads LQKENI. The CDR3, as DNA: TGTGCCAGCTCACCACTGCAGCGGGGGGGAGAGACCCAGTACTTC. Residues: CASSPLQRGGETQYF. Full variable domain (missing parts from reference TRBV18 and TRBJ2-5): NAGVMQNPRHLVRRRGQEARLRCSPMKGHSHVYWYRQLPEEGLKFMVYLQKENIIDESGMPKERFSAEFPKEGPSILRIQQVVRGDSAAYFCASSPLQRGGETQYFGPGTRLLVL.

This chain connects TRBV5-4 to TRBJ1-2, with D perhaps TRBD1 (5 bases). CDR3 length equals 13 residues. The germline V gene encodes CDR1 SGHNT and CDR2 YYREEE (reference sequence). V lost 4 bases to trimming and J lost 5 bases, with 12 bases between them. CDR3 bases: TGTGCCAGCAGCCTAGGACAAACTTATGGCTACACCTTC. Residues: CASSLGQTYGYTF.

The chain joins TRBV5-1 to TRBJ2-7; 7 bases are shared with TRBD2. J was trimmed by 2 bases and V by 4 bases; bases with no gene match: 3. Germline lookup yields CDR1 SGHRS and CDR2 YFSETQ. CDR3 length: 13 residues. The CDR3 is CASSGLAAYEQYF. CDR3 coding DNA: TGCGCCAGCAGCGGGCTAGCGGCCTACGAGCAGTACTTC. The full variable domain, in which reference TRBV5-1 and TRBJ2-7 provide the parts outside the CDR3, is KAGVTQTPRYLIKTRGQQVTLSCSPISGHRSVSWYQQTPGQGLQFLFEYFSETQRNKGNFPGRFSGRQFSNSRSEMNVSTLELGDSALYLCASSGLAAYEQYFGPGTRLTVT.

The V gene is TRBV6-5, the J gene TRBJ1-2, with D possibly being TRBD1 (5 bases). Germline V gives CDR1 MNHEY, CDR2 SVGAGI. There are 15 residues in the CDR3. V gave up 4 bases and J gave up 2 bases, with 14 bases separating them. The CDR3 DNA reads as TGTGCCAGCAGTTCCCCGGGTGACAGCAACTATGGCTACACCTTC. Translating gives CASSSPGDSNYGYTF.

The chain couples TRBV18 to TRBJ1-3, with TRBD1 identical over 9 bases. The CDR3 loop spans 16 amino acids. The J segment lost 4 bases and the V segment lost 2 bases, leaving 6 bases of the junction unmatched. Germline CDR1 reads KGHSH; CDR2 reads LQKENI. CDR3 sequence reads: CASSPSGGTGGNTIYF. Here the CDR3 DNA reads TGTGCCAGCTCACCATCTGGAGGGACAGGGGGAAACACCATATATTTT.

This rearrangement joins TRBV28 to TRBJ1-1; D perhaps matches TRBD1 (5 bases). The germline V gene encodes CDR1 MDHEN and CDR2 SYDVKM. The V end lost 6 bases, the J end lost 0 bases, and 11 bases lay between the germline ends. The CDR3 totals 14 residues. The CDR3 DNA is TGTGCCAGCAGCTCCAGGGCGATGAACACTGAAGCTTTCTTT. Residues: CASSSRAMNTEAFF.

This clone has more than one count but fewer than ten. This chain joins TRBV6-5 and TRBJ2-2, with 10 bases aligning to TRBD1. This CDR3 is 15 amino acids long. CDR1 and CDR2 (germline): MNHEY, SVGAGI. The V and J ends lost 8 bases and 6 bases, in that order; junction bases with no gene match: 9. In DNA, the CDR3 is TGTGCCAGCTTCGGACAGGGGGGGTTGTCCGGGGAGCTGTTTTTT. Its translation: CASFGQGGLSGELFF.

The chain carries TRBV3-1 (or the pseudogene TRBV3-2) and TRBJ2-1; 10 bases align to TRBD2. Germline V gives CDR1 LGHDT, CDR2 YNNKEL (reference sequence). This CDR3 region has 17 residues. Trimming at V came to 3 bases and at J to 7 bases, leaving 12 bases not matched to a gene. CDR3 nucleotide sequence: TGTGCCAGCAGCCATAGACCGGGACTAGCGTCCGGGAATGAGCAGTTCTTC. It specifies CASSHRPGLASGNEQFF.